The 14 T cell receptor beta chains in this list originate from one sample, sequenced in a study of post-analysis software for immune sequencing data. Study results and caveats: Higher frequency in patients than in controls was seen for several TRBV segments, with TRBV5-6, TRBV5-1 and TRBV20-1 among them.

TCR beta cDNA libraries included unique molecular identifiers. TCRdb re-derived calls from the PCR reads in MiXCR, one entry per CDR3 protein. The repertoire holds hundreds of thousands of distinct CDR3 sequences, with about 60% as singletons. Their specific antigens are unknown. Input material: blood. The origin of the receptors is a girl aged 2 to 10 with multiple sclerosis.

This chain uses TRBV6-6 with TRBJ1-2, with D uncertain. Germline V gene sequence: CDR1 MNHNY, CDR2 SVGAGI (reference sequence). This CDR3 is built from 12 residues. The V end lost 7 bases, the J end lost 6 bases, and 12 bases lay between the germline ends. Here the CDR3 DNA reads TGTGCCAGCACCGGGAGGGAACATGGCTACACCTTC. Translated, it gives CASTGREHGYTF.

The CDR3 region is CASSRQPRSYEQYF. CDR3 bases: TGTGCCAGCAGCCGACAGCCCCGATCCTACGAGCAGTACTTC. The chain combines TRBV14 with TRBJ2-7; weak D call: TRBD1 (5 bases). The V end was cut by 4 bases, the J end by 1 base, with 11 bases between. Germline lookup yields CDR1 SGHDN and CDR2 FVKESK. The CDR3 runs to 14 residues. Full variable domain (rest looked up from reference TRBV14 and TRBJ2-7): EAGVTQFPSHSVIEKGQTVTLRCDPISGHDNLYWYRRVMGKEIKFLLHFVKESKQDESGMPNNRFLAERTGGTYSTLKVQPAELEDSGVYFCASSRQPRSYEQYFGPGTRLTVT.

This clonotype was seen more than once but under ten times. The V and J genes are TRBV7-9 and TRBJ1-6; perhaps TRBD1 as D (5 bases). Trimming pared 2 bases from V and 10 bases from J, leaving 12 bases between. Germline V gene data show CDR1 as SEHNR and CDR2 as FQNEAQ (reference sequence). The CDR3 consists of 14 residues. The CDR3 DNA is TGTGCCAGCAGCTTAACGGAAAGGGGATCACCCCTCCACTTT. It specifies CASSLTERGSPLHF. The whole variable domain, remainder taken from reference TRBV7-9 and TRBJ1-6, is DTGVSQNPRHKITKRGQNVTFRCDPISEHNRLYWYRQTLGQGPEFLTYFQNEAQLEKSRLLSDRFSAERPKGSFSTLEIQRTEQGDSAMYLCASSLTERGSPLHFGNGTRLTVT.

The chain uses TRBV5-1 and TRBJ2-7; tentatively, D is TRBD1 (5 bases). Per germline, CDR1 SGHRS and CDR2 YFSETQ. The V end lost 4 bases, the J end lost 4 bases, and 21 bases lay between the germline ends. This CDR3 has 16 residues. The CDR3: CASSPDTGIGVYEQYF. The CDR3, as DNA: TGCGCCAGCAGCCCGGACACTGGTATTGGGGTATACGAGCAGTACTTC.

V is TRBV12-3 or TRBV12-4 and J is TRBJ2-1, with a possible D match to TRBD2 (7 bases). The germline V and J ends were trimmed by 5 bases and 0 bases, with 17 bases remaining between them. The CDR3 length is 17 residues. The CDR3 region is CASSGSLGGPSYNEQFF. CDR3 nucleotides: TGTGCCAGCAGTGGGTCCCTCGGGGGGCCCTCCTACAATGAGCAGTTCTTC.

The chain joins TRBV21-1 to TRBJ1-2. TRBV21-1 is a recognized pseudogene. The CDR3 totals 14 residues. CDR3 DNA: TGTGCCAGCAGCACCCCAGCAGAAGAATATGGCTACACCTTC. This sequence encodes CASSTPAEEYGYTF.

The DNA for the CDR3 is TGTGCCAGCAGCTCCGTGACATACACAGATACGCAGTATTTT. Protein sequence: CASSSVTYTDTQYF. The V call is TRBV7-9, the J call TRBJ2-3, with D unresolved. CDR1 SEHNR and CDR2 FQNEAQ come from the germline V gene (reference sequence). The CDR3 extends over 14 amino acids. V shed 4 bases and J shed 2 bases, with 10 bases lying between them.

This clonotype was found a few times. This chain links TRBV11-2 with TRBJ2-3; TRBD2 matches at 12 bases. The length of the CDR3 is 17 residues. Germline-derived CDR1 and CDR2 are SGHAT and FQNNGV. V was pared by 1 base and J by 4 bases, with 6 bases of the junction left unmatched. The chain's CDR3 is CASSLGASGGAPDTQYF. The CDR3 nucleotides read TGTGCCAGCAGCTTAGGGGCTAGCGGGGGGGCCCCAGATACGCAGTATTTT.

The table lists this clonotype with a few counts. CDR3 loop: CASSPGLAGTTDTQYF. Written as DNA, the CDR3 is TGTGCCAGCAGCCCCGGGCTAGCGGGGACCACAGATACGCAGTATTTT. This chain connects TRBV7-9 to TRBJ2-3; 9 positions agree with TRBD2. Germline trimming cut 5 bases from V and 2 bases from J; bases unmatched to any gene: 8. The germline V gene encodes CDR1 SEHNR and CDR2 FQNEAQ (reference sequence). This CDR3 contains 16 residues.

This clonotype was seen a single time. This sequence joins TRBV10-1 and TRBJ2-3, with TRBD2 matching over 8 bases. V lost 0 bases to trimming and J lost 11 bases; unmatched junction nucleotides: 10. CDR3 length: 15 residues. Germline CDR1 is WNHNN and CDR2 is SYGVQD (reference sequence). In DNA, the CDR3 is TGCGCCAGCAGTGAGTCGCCCGGAGCGGGAGACAAGCAGTATTTT. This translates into CASSESPGAGDKQYF.

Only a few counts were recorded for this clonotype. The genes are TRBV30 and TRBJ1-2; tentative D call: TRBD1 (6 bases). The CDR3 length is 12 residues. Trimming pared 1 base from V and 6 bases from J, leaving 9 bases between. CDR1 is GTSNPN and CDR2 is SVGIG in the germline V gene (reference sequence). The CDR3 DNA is TGTGCCTGGAGTGGGACAGACAATGGCTACACCTTC. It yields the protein CAWSGTDNGYTF.

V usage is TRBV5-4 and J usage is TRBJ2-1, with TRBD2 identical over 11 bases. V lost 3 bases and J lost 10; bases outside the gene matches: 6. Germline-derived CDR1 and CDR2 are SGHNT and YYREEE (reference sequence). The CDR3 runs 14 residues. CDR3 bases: TGTGCCAGCAGCTCGGTAGCGGGAGGGGACGAGCAGTTCTTC. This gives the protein CASSSVAGGDEQFF.

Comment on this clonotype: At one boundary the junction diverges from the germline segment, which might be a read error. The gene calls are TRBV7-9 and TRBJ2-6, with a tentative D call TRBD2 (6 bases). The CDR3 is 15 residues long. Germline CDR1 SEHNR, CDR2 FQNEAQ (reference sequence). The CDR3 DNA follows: TGTGCCAGTAGCTTAGTGAGCGGGGGGGCCAACGTCCTGACTTTC. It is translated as CASSLVSGGANVLTF.

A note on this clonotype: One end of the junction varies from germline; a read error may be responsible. In DNA form, the CDR3 reads TGTGCCAGCAGCTTGGCCGGGGGTCTTCGCTACGAGCAGTACTTC. Its translation: CASSLAGGLRYEQYF. V and J are TRBV5-1 and TRBJ2-7, with D possibly being TRBD2 (6 bases). Germline loops: CDR1 SGHRS, CDR2 YFSETQ. The CDR3 sequence is 15 residues long.